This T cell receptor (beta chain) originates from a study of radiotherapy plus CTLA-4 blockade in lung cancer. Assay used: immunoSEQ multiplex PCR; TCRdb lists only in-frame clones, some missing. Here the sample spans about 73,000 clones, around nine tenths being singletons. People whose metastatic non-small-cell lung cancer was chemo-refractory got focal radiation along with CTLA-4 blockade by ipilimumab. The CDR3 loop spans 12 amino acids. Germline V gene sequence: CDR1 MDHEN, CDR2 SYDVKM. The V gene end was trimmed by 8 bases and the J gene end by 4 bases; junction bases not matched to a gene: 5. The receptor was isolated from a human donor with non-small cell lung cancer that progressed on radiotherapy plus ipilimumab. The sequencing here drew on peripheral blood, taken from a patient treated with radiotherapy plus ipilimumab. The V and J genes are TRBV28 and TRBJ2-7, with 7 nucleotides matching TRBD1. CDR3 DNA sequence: TGTGCCAGCCGGGACAGCCCTTACGAGCAGTACTTC. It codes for CASRDSPYEQYF.